Listed below are T cell receptor beta chains from one sample, sequenced in a study of CD8 T cells in ankylosing spondylitis. TCRdb independently ran MiXCR on the 5' RACE reads; one entry per CDR3 protein. This sample has under 200,000 distinct CDR3 sequences, with roughly 12% found just once. The sequenced sample consisted of blood, either unsorted or a sorted T cell fraction (not recorded which). The receptors originated from a male donor with ankylosing spondylitis or in good health (not recorded which). Each CDR3 is given with its conserved first and last residue. The D gene is left open where the match is weak.

d_call	v_call	j_call	cdr3_aa
-	TRBV7-2	TRBJ2-1	CASSLAGPHEQFF
TRBD2	TRBV14	TRBJ2-1	CASRHGTTGTSGTNNEQFF
-	TRBV15	TRBJ2-2	CATSRDSPGELFF
TRBD1	TRBV18	TRBJ1-6	CASSPTGMGNSPLHF
-	TRBV15	TRBJ2-5	CATRGKGQETQYF
TRBD1	TRBV12-3/TRBV12-4	TRBJ1-4	CASSYGQGAANEKLFF
TRBD2	TRBV5-6	TRBJ2-3	CASSFRLAGRTDTQYF
-	TRBV12-3/TRBV12-4	TRBJ2-1	CASRAAGSYNEQFF
-	TRBV6-2/TRBV6-3	TRBJ2-1	CASSSLGESEQFF
TRBD1	TRBV7-2	TRBJ1-1	CASSIDRGRETEAFF
-	TRBV15	TRBJ2-7	CATSRDFSYEQYF
-	TRBV4-1	TRBJ2-1	CASSRGGEQFF
TRBD1	TRBV28	TRBJ2-7	CASSPGTGVLSYEQYF
-	TRBV4-1	TRBJ2-2	CASSQAGTSTGELFF
-	TRBV12-3/TRBV12-4	TRBJ1-5	CASSLRVAQPQHF
-	TRBV27	TRBJ2-7	CASSWSGRHYEQYF
-	TRBV10-2	TRBJ1-4	CASSERRGSGNEKLFF
-	TRBV21-1	TRBJ2-7	CASSPCTDRVNYEQYF
-	TRBV2	TRBJ1-5	CASSENGGRSNQPQHF
TRBD1	TRBV5-1	TRBJ2-2	CASSNDRGNTGELFF